A single T cell receptor (beta chain) is shown here with its context. Its specificity is not known. A much bigger clone sits one base away, suggesting this may be a read error. The data belong to a study of glioma-infiltrating T cells. General study results and limits: Only very few CDR3 sequences appeared in both tissue and blood. Tissue-blood divergence was below expectation in non-neoplastic patients, above in gliomas.

The CDR3 is 14 residues long. V lost 0 bases and J 1 base, leaving 7 bases between the germline ends. Germline V lookup: CDR1 MGHRA, CDR2 YSYEKL. The iRepertoire nested amplicon-rescue multiplex PCR amplified TCR alpha and beta CDR3s from RNA. For one-step reverse transcription and amplification, 100-400 ng of tissue mRNA or PBMC total RNA was used. One entry per CDR3 protein, called by TCRdb with MiXCR from the multiplex PCR reads. The sample includes roughly 190,000 distinct CDR3 sequences, more than 25% seen only once; the top ten take roughly 21%. The TCR was taken from a human donor with low-grade glioma or glioblastoma, undergoing nonglioma brain surgery, or in good health (not recorded which). Sequenced: glioma tissue, nonneoplastic brain tissue, or PBMCs (not recorded which). V is TRBV4-1 and J is TRBJ2-7; D is unresolved. The CDR3 here is CASSQEWASYEQYF. CDR3 nucleotide sequence: TGCGCCAGCAGCCAAGAGTGGGCGTCCTACGAGCAGTACTTC.